The rows below give T cell receptor beta chains drawn from one sample of a study of blood T cell repertoires in COVID-19. Assay used: immunoSEQ multiplex PCR; TCRdb lists only in-frame clones, some missing. This sample has 100,000 to 150,000 clones, with around nine tenths found just once. Sequences were obtained from PBMCs or T cells enriched from blood (not recorded which). The receptors derive from a woman between 45 and 65 years old who had recovered from COVID-19. Both conserved end residues are part of each CDR3.

cdr3_aa	v_call
CASSRRGGRQETQYF	TRBV11-2
CASSYPDQPQHF	TRBV11-2
CASSPASRGIGGYTF	TRBV18
CASSLGQGVGSPLHF	TRBV7-6
CASGRGQTHNEQFF	TRBV11-2
CASSRQGGQPQHF	TRBV7-2
CASTQGTAYGYTF	TRBV12-3/TRBV12-4
CASFSGVYYGYTF	TRBV28
CASSSGGDGYTF	TRBV12-3/TRBV12-4
CASSEPAGVSNREAFF	TRBV7-9
CASRVDSGIGELFF	TRBV6-5